This TCR beta chain originates from a study of blood T cell repertoires in COVID-19. Study at large: T cells, B-cell-depleted T cells, or PBMCs provided the cDNA or gDNA that served as material.

Repertoires were generated with immunoSEQ multiplex PCR, while TCRdb's copy carries only in-frame clones and drops some. The table has some 83,000 clones, around 86% seen once. CDR1 and CDR2 (germline): MNHNS, SASEGT. The CDR3 is 14 residues long. With 0 bases removed from V and 3 bases from J, the gap between germline ends came to 8 bases. This clone was recorded only once. Sequenced input: peripheral blood. This receptor was obtained from a man older than 75 with active or convalescent COVID-19. The chain joins TRBV6-1 to TRBJ1-1, with D unresolved. The CDR3 bases are TGTGCCAGCAGTGAAGCGCGGAGTTACACTGAAGCTTTCTTT. Protein sequence: CASSEARSYTEAFF.